The 27 T cell receptor beta chains in this list originate from one sample, sequenced in a study of blood T cell repertoires in COVID-19. Using immunoSEQ multiplex PCR, the repertoire was profiled, and TCRdb retains in-frame clones only, with some absent. Here the sample spans about 50,000 clones, 75% to 95% being singletons. The material sequenced was peripheral blood. All receptors derive from a man aged 50-60 years with active COVID-19.

This rearrangement joins TRBV5-5 to TRBJ2-5, with 13 positions matching TRBD2. Trimming cost V 2 bases and J 4 bases; bases outside gene matches: 2. The CDR3 loop spans 15 amino acids. Germline loops: CDR1 SGHKS, CDR2 YYEKEE (reference sequence). The CDR3 region has the DNA TGTGCCAGCAGCTTCACTAGCGGGGGGGCAGAGACCCAGTACTTC. It encodes CASSFTSGGAETQYF.

CDR3 DNA sequence: TGTGCAAGCCTTGGGGGGTCTAATTCACCCCTCCACTTT. Translation: CASLGGSNSPLHF. The chain joins TRBV12-2 to TRBJ1-6. TRBV12-2 is a pseudogene segment. This CDR3 spans 13 amino acids.

CDR3 in amino acids: CASSPVKSPNTGELFF. CDR3 DNA: TGTGCCAGCTCACCAGTAAAATCCCCGAACACCGGGGAGCTGTTTTTT. This chain links TRBV18 with TRBJ2-2; D is unresolved. The CDR3 has 16 residues. Germline loops: CDR1 KGHSH, CDR2 LQKENI. V was clipped by 2 bases and J by 0 bases, with 10 bases between them.

The V call is TRBV6-1, the J call TRBJ1-3; D is unclear. CDR3 length equals 13 residues. The germline V gene has CDR1 MNHNS and CDR2 SASEGT. V was cut by 3 bases and J by 4 bases, with 7 bases left in between. CDR3 DNA sequence: TGTGCCAGCAGTGACCAACAGGGAAACACCATATATTTT. Translating gives CASSDQQGNTIYF.

This chain joins TRBV9 and TRBJ2-7; 7 bases map to TRBD2. CDR3 size: 16 residues. CDR1 SGDLS and CDR2 YYNGEE come from the germline V gene. V trimming: 4 bases; J trimming: 2 bases; junction bases outside the gene matches: 12. DNA for the CDR3: TGTGCCAGCAGCCCACCCGGGGCTAGCGGTACCTACGAGCAGTACTTC. It yields the protein CASSPPGASGTYEQYF.

The V gene is TRBV20-1, the J gene TRBJ2-5, with 7 bases matching TRBD2. CDR3 length equals 15 residues. The germline V gene has CDR1 DFQATT and CDR2 SNEGSKA (reference sequence). Trimming took 3 bases from V and 3 from J; bases not matched to a gene: 10. This CDR3 reads CSASIPGGGKETQYF. Written as DNA, the CDR3 is TGCAGTGCTAGTATTCCGGGAGGAGGGAAAGAGACCCAGTACTTC.

The V gene is TRBV7-7, the J gene TRBJ2-1, with 8 positions matching TRBD2. V gave up 1 base and J gave up 5 bases; unmatched junction bases: 4. In germline, CDR1 is SSHAT, CDR2 FNYEAQ (reference sequence). This CDR3 is 15 amino acids long. The CDR3 region has the DNA TGTGCCAGCAGCTTAGTGCGGGGGGCCAACAATGAGCAGTTCTTC. Translated, it gives CASSLVRGANNEQFF.

This rearrangement joins TRBV7-6 to TRBJ2-7; tentative D call: TRBD1 (6 bases). V was clipped by 5 bases and J by 3 bases, with 11 bases between them. The CDR3 length is 13 residues. Per the germline V gene, CDR1 is SGHVS and CDR2 is FNYEAQ. The CDR3 protein is CASSIQGSYEQYF. DNA for the CDR3: TGTGCCAGCAGCATACAGGGCAGCTACGAGCAGTACTTC. Variable domain in full (rest from reference TRBV7-6 and TRBJ2-7): GAGVSQSPRYKVTKRGQDVALRCDPISGHVSLYWYRQALGQGPEFLTYFNYEAQQDKSGLPNDRFSAERPEGSISTLTIQRTEQRDSAMYRCASSIQGSYEQYFGPGTRLTVT.

The rearrangement uses TRBV5-1 and TRBJ2-2; tentative D call: TRBD1 (5 bases). In germline, CDR1 is SGHRS, CDR2 YFSETQ. There are 16 residues in the CDR3. Trimming removed 2 bases from V and 6 bases from J, with 17 bases in between. The CDR3 reads CASSFPQGYLSGELFF. The CDR3 DNA sequence: TGCGCCAGCAGCTTCCCCCAGGGTTATCTCTCCGGGGAGCTGTTTTTT.

The chain recombines TRBV19 with TRBJ1-1; D remains ambiguous. Germline V gene lookup returns CDR1 LNHDA and CDR2 SQIVND (reference sequence). V shed 1 base and J shed 2 bases, with 11 bases lying between them. This CDR3 contains 15 residues. The DNA for the CDR3 is TGTGCCAGTAGTATAGGGAACAGCCTAAACACTGAAGCTTTCTTT. Protein: CASSIGNSLNTEAFF.

The CDR3 protein is CASRSTSGSTNEQFF. DNA for the CDR3: TGTGCCAGCAGGAGTACTAGCGGGAGTACGAATGAGCAGTTCTTC. The chain uses TRBV3-1 (or the pseudogene TRBV3-2) and TRBJ2-1; 11 bases match TRBD2. The CDR3 has 15 amino acids. Germline lookup yields CDR1 LGHDT and CDR2 YNNKEL (reference sequence). J lost 7 bases, V lost 6 bases, and 8 bases had no gene match.

V gene TRBV19 combines with J gene TRBJ2-1; TRBD1 is a possible D gene (6 bases). CDR1 and CDR2 from the germline V gene are LNHDA and SQIVND (reference sequence). The V gene lost 5 bases and the J gene lost 14 bases, with 19 bases spanning the gap. The CDR3 contains 13 residues. DNA of the CDR3: TGTGCCAGTAGTGACACCCTAGAGGGGGAAGAGTTCTTC. Encoded protein: CASSDTLEGEEFF.

V and J are TRBV6-5 and TRBJ2-7; 10 bases are a match to TRBD1. The trim removed 6 bases at V and 6 bases at J, leaving 8 bases unmatched. The CDR3 has 14 residues. From germline, CDR1 is MNHEY and CDR2 SVGAGI. The CDR3: CASSQDRGRSEQYF. CDR3 coding DNA: TGTGCCAGCAGCCAAGACAGGGGGCGAAGCGAGCAGTACTTC.

The rearrangement links TRBV28 to TRBJ2-2; 13 bases map to TRBD2. The germline CDR1 and CDR2 sequences are MDHEN and SYDVKM. The junction had 4 bases not matched to a gene; V was cut back by 4 bases and J by 2 bases. This CDR3 region has 17 residues. This CDR3 reads CASSSRTSGGNTGELFF. For the CDR3, the DNA is TGTGCCAGCAGTTCCCGGACTAGCGGGGGCAACACCGGGGAGCTGTTTTTT. Complete variable domain (other parts from reference TRBV28 and TRBJ2-2): DVKVTQSSRYLVKRTGEKVFLECVQDMDHENMFWYRQDPGLGLRLIYFSYDVKMKEKGDIPEGYSVSREKKERFSLILESASTNQTSMYLCASSSRTSGGNTGELFFGEGSRLTVL.

The genes are TRBV15 and TRBJ2-3; possibly TRBD2 for D (6 bases). V was trimmed by 1 base and J by 4 bases, leaving 12 bases between them. CDR3 size: 15 residues. The V gene's germline CDR1 is LNHNV and CDR2 YYDKDF (reference sequence). CDR3 sequence (DNA): TGTGCCACCAGCAGAGGCGGGAAAGCGGCAGATACGCAGTATTTT. Protein: CATSRGGKAADTQYF.

This chain uses TRBV10-2 with TRBJ2-7; possibly TRBD1 for D (6 bases). CDR3 length: 14 amino acids. In germline, CDR1 is WSHSY, CDR2 SAAADI. V was clipped by 6 bases and J by 2 bases, with 14 bases between them. The CDR3 reads CASSLRGATYEQYF. The DNA for the CDR3 is TGCGCCAGCAGCCTCAGGGGAGCGACCTACGAGCAGTACTTC.

V gene TRBV27 combines with J gene TRBJ2-3; TRBD1 matches 9 bases. The CDR3 extends over 14 amino acids. The germline V gene has CDR1 MNHEY and CDR2 SMNVEV (reference sequence). V was clipped by 9 bases and J by 0 bases; unmatched bases: 4. The CDR3 DNA follows: TGTGCCAGTGGACAGGGGTTTAGCACAGATACGCAGTATTTT. Amino acid sequence: CASGQGFSTDTQYF.

This chain joins TRBV6-2 or TRBV6-3 and TRBJ2-3; D might be TRBD1 (5 bases). The ends were cut back, 6 bases at V and 4 bases at J, with 20 bases in the middle. The CDR3 contains 16 residues. Germline lookup yields CDR1 MNHEY and CDR2 SVGEGT. CDR3 nucleotide sequence: TGTGCCAGCAGCCAACCGTTGGGCAGGGTGGCAGATACGCAGTATTTT. Translating gives CASSQPLGRVADTQYF.

The table lists this clone with a few counts. V gene TRBV6-6 combines with J gene TRBJ2-2; maybe TRBD2 (5 bases). The CDR3 consists of 12 residues. The V gene's germline CDR1 is MNHNY and CDR2 SVGAGI (reference sequence). V was cut by 6 bases and J by 3 bases, with 5 bases left in between. CDR3 loop: CASRRDTGELFF. CDR3 bases: TGTGCCAGCAGGAGGGACACCGGGGAGCTGTTTTTT.

V usage is TRBV7-2 and J usage is TRBJ2-1; 12 nucleotides match TRBD2. CDR1 is SGHTA, CDR2 FQGNSA, per germline. The CDR3 covers 16 residues. The V gene end was trimmed by 4 bases and the J gene end by 7 bases; junction bases not matched to a gene: 8. CDR3 in amino acids: CASSWTGTSGYNEQFF. CDR3 DNA sequence: TGTGCCAGCAGCTGGACCGGGACTAGCGGGTATAATGAGCAGTTCTTC.

The V call is TRBV5-1, the J call TRBJ2-3; no definite D call. The CDR3 has 14 residues. The V gene lost 3 bases and the J gene lost 2 bases, with 10 bases spanning the gap. Germline CDR1 is SGHRS and CDR2 is YFSETQ. The CDR3 sequence is CASSYASSTDTQYF. The CDR3, as DNA: TGCGCCAGCAGCTATGCTAGTTCCACAGATACGCAGTATTTT.

The chain links TRBV18 to TRBJ2-4; TRBD1 matches 8 bases. V gave up 11 bases and J gave up 7 bases; unmatched junction bases: 7. The germline gives CDR1 KGHSH, CDR2 LQKENI. The CDR3 totals 12 residues. CDR3 residues: CAGAGGQNIQYF. The CDR3 DNA is TGTGCCGGCGCAGGGGGCCAGAACATTCAGTACTTC.

This rearrangement joins TRBV12-3 or TRBV12-4 to TRBJ1-2; D remains ambiguous. V lost 3 bases to trimming and J lost 8 bases, with 13 bases between them. CDR3 length equals 13 residues. The DNA for the CDR3 is TGTGCCAGCAGTTTTGGTGGGCTTAGGGGCTACACCTTC. This encodes CASSFGGLRGYTF.

The chain has TRBV4-1 and TRBJ1-5; D might be TRBD1 (5 bases). Germline CDR1 is MGHRA and CDR2 is YSYEKL. With 4 bases removed from V and 2 bases from J, the gap between germline ends came to 9 bases. The CDR3 is made up of 14 amino acids. The CDR3 DNA follows: TGCGCCAGCAGCCTAAGGGGTGGCAATCAGCCCCAGCATTTT. Translated: CASSLRGGNQPQHF.

The chain is built from TRBV7-2 and TRBJ2-7, with 12 bases lining up with TRBD1. V gave up 4 bases and J gave up 3 bases; unmatched junction bases: 7. The CDR3 runs to 16 residues. Per germline, CDR1 SGHTA and CDR2 FQGNSA. The CDR3: CASSSPRDRGLYEQYF. CDR3 in DNA: TGTGCCAGCAGCTCCCCGCGGGACAGGGGGCTCTACGAGCAGTACTTC.

This chain joins TRBV10-3 and TRBJ2-3, with 8 bases lining up with TRBD2. J was trimmed by 2 bases and V by 11 bases; bases with no gene match: 6. CDR3 size: 13 residues. In germline, CDR1 is ENHRY, CDR2 SYGVKD. The CDR3 bases are TGTGCCTCCGAAGCGGGGGCCACAGATACGCAGTATTTT. It encodes CASEAGATDTQYF.

The J gene is TRBJ1-6, the V gene TRBV4-3; no reliable D call. The CDR3 consists of 15 residues. CDR1 is LGHNA, CDR2 YSLEER, per germline. V lost 1 base to trimming and J lost 7 bases, with 11 bases between them. The CDR3 DNA reads TGCGCCAGCAGCCAAGGAGTCCAAAACAATTCACCCCTCCACTTT. It specifies CASSQGVQNNSPLHF.